This entry lists 2 T cell receptor beta chains sequenced from one sample in a study of CD8+ T cells in alopecia areata. Investigators isolated RNA and reverse transcribed it into cDNA to act as the sequencing template. Measured with immunoSEQ multiplex PCR; TCRdb has only the in-frame clones, and not every one. The table has approximately 99,000 clones, approximately 59% seen once. Sequencing was carried out using CD8+ T cells sorted from blood. Every receptor here comes from a human donor in good health.

This clone was counted a few times. This chain links TRBV7-9 with TRBJ2-3; 10 bases agree with TRBD1. Trimming removed 5 bases from V and 4 bases from J; junction bases left unmatched: 9. The CDR3 is 16 amino acids. The V gene's germline CDR1 is SEHNR and CDR2 FQNEAQ (reference sequence). The CDR3 DNA is TGTGCCAGCAGCCCTACTCCGGGACAGGGGTCAGATACGCAGTATTTT. It encodes CASSPTPGQGSDTQYF.

This clone was seen a handful of times. This chain links TRBV5-1 with TRBJ2-2; 8 nucleotides line up with TRBD1. CDR1 is SGHRS and CDR2 is YFSETQ in the germline V gene. The CDR3 is 16 residues long. V gave up 3 bases and J gave up 5 bases; unmatched junction bases: 9. The CDR3 coding sequence is TGCGCCAGCAGCTACCCAGGGGGCGGCGGTACCGGGGAGCTGTTTTTT. Protein sequence: CASSYPGGGGTGELFF.